Following are 8 T cell receptor beta chains from one sample sequenced in a study of T cells in Graves' hyperthyroidism and ophthalmopathy (dated by TCRdb to the late 2010s). The library was prepared using multiplex PCR. These reads were obtained on an Illumina HiSeq 2000. TCR beta CDR3 regions were amplified from RNA transcripts. A first-round RT-PCR of the TCR CDR3 used the HTBI primer set with the Qiagen OneStep RT-PCR kit. TCRdb applied fastp at Q25 and MiXCR to the public reads, then kept only in-frame beta chains. Every entry covers one CDR3 protein and lists the most common genes and DNA from its rows. This sample holds some 690,000 distinct CDR3 sequences; about 18% were observed only once. Less than 20% of the sample belongs to the ten largest clones. Material: blood. Every receptor here comes from a man in his fifties or sixties with Graves' hyperthyroidism.

This clonotype was seen many times. The chain uses TRBV10-3 and TRBJ1-3, with D possibly being TRBD1 (5 bases). The CDR3 is 15 amino acids. The germline V gene has CDR1 ENHRY and CDR2 SYGVKD. V was clipped by 6 bases and J by 0 bases, with 12 bases between them. The CDR3 spells CAISRMGGSGNTIYF. The CDR3, as DNA: TGTGCCATCAGCCGGATGGGGGGCTCTGGAAACACCATATATTTT.

This clonotype has ten or more counts. V and J are TRBV7-3 and TRBJ1-1; perhaps TRBD1 as D (6 bases). There are 13 residues in the CDR3. Germline V gene data show CDR1 as SGHTA and CDR2 as FQGTGA. V was trimmed by 3 bases and J by 6 bases, leaving 11 bases between them. CDR3 sequence: CASSFTGLPEAFF. The CDR3, as DNA: TGTGCCAGCAGCTTCACAGGGTTACCTGAAGCTTTCTTT.

The sample holds a few counts of this clonotype. This chain connects TRBV5-8 to TRBJ1-2, with 7 bases matching TRBD1. The CDR3 sequence is 15 residues long. V trimming: 2 bases; J trimming: 4 bases; junction bases outside the gene matches: 8. Germline CDR1 is SGHTS and CDR2 is YDEGEE. Here the CDR3 DNA reads TGTGCCAGCAGCTTAACAGGGGTTTACGGCTATGGCTACACCTTC. It is translated as CASSLTGVYGYGYTF.

This clonotype was detected a few times. The chain is built from TRBV3-1 and TRBJ2-2; tentatively, D is TRBD2 (5 bases). The V end was cut by 1 base, the J end by 5 bases, with 8 bases between. CDR1 is LGHDT, CDR2 YNNKEL, per germline (reference sequence). The CDR3 runs 14 residues. The CDR3, as DNA: TGTGCCAGCAGCCAAGCTCCGGGAACCGGGGAGCTGTTTTTT. The encoded protein is CASSQAPGTGELFF.

The table lists this clonotype with many counts. V is TRBV5-1 and J is TRBJ2-7; D is uncertain. This CDR3 comprises 15 residues. Trimming cost V 0 bases and J 0 bases, with 10 bases left between them. CDR1 is SGHRS and CDR2 is YFSETQ in the germline V gene. The CDR3 DNA follows: TGCGCCAGCAGCTTGGGAGATACCTTCTCCTACGAGCAGTACTTC. Amino acid sequence: CASSLGDTFSYEQYF. Drawing the rest from reference TRBV5-1 and TRBJ2-7, the complete variable domain is KAGVTQTPRYLIKTRGQQVTLSCSPISGHRSVSWYQQTPGQGLQFLFEYFSETQRNKGNFPGRFSGRQFSNSRSEMNVSTLELGDSALYLCASSLGDTFSYEQYFGPGTRLTVT.

This chain connects TRBV5-1 to TRBJ2-5, with D possibly TRBD2 on 6 matching bases. The germline CDR1 and CDR2 sequences are SGHRS and YFSETQ. Between the trimmed V and J ends, which lost 0 bases and 2 bases, there was a span of 14 bases. The length of the CDR3 is 16 residues. The CDR3 is CASSLASSVNQETQYF. Here the CDR3 DNA reads TGCGCCAGCAGCTTGGCGTCTAGCGTAAATCAAGAGACCCAGTACTTC.

This clonotype turned up a few times. The chain uses TRBV15 and TRBJ1-2; tentatively, D is TRBD1 (5 bases). CDR1 LNHNV and CDR2 YYDKDF come from the germline V gene (reference sequence). CDR3 length equals 13 residues. Trimming removed 0 bases at V and 14 bases at J, with 16 bases between. CDR3 DNA: TGTGCCACCAGCAGAGAATCGTGGGGACTTACAACCTTC. Its protein product is CATSRESWGLTTF.

This clonotype has at least ten counts. The chain couples TRBV28 to TRBJ2-7, with TRBD2 matching 8 bases. The CDR3 totals 16 residues. V shed 7 bases, J shed 1 base, and the junction held 12 bases outside the gene matches. The germline CDR1 and CDR2 sequences are MDHEN and SYDVKM. CDR3 bases: TGTGCCAGCAAAGGAGAAGAGAAGCGGGAGTCCTACGAGCAGTACTTC. Translated: CASKGEEKRESYEQYF.